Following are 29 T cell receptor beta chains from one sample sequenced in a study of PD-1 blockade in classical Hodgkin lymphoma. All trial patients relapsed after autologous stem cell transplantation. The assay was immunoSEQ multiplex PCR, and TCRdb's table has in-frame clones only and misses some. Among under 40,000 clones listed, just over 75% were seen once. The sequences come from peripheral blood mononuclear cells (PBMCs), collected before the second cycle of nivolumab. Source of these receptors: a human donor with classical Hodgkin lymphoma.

The CDR3 bases are TGTGCCAGCAGTACGGAGGATACGCAGTATTTT. Amino acids: CASSTEDTQYF. The gene calls are TRBV6-6 and TRBJ2-3, with D uncertain. Germline lookup yields CDR1 MNHNY and CDR2 SVGAGI (reference sequence). V lost 5 bases, J lost 6 bases, and 6 bases lay in between. This CDR3 region has 11 residues.

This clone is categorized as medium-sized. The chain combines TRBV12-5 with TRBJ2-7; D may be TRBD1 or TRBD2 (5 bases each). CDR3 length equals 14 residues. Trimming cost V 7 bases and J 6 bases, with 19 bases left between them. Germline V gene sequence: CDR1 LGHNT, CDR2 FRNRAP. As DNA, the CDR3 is TGTGCTAGTGTCGGTGACAGCGGTAGAGGCGAGCAGTACTTC. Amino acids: CASVGDSGRGEQYF. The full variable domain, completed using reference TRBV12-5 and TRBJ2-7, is DARVTQTPRHKVTEMGQEVTMRCQPILGHNTVFWYRQTMMQGLELLAYFRNRAPLDDSGMPKDRFSAEMPDATLATLKIQPSEPRDSAVYFCASVGDSGRGEQYFGPGTRLTVT.

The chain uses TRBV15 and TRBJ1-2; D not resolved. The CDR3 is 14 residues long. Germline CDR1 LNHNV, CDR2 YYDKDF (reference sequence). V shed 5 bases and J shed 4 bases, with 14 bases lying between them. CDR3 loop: CATSPDPRSYGYTF. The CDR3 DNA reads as TGTGCCACCAGCCCAGACCCCAGGTCCTATGGCTACACCTTC.

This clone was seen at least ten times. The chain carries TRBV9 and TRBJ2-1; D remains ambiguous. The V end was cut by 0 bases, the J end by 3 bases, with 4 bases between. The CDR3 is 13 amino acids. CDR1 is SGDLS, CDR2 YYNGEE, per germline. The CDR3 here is CASSVAGYNEQFF. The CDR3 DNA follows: TGTGCCAGCAGCGTAGCGGGCTACAATGAGCAGTTCTTC.

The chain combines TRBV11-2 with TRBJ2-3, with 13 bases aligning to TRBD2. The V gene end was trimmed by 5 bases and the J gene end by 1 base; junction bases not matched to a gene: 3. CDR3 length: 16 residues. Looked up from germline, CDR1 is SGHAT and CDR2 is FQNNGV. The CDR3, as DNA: TGTGCCAGCAGCCAGGGGACTAGCGGGGGCACAGATACGCAGTATTTT. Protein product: CASSQGTSGGTDTQYF.

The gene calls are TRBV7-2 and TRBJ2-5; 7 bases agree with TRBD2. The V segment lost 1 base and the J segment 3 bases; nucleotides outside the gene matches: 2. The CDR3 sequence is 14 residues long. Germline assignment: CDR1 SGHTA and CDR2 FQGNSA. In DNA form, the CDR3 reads TGTGCCAGCAGCTTAGAGCTAGCGGAAGAGACCCAGTACTTC. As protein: CASSLELAEETQYF.

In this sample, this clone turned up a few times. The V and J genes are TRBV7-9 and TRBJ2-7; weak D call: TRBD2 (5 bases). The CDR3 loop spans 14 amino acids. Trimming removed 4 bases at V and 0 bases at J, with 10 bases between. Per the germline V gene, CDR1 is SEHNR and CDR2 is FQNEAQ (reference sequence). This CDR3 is CASSSGESSYEQYF. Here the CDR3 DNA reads TGTGCCAGCAGCTCCGGGGAAAGCTCCTACGAGCAGTACTTC.

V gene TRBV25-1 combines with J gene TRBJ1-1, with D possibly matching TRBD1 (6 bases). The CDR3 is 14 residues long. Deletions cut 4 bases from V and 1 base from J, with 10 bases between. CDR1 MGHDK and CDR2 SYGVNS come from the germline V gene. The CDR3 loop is CASSGAGENTEAFF. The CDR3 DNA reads TGTGCCAGCAGTGGGGCAGGGGAGAACACTGAAGCTTTCTTT.

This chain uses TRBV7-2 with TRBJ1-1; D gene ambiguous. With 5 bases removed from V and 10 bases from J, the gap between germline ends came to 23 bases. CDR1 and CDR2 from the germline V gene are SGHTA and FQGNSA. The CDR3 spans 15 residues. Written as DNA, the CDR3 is TGTGCCAGCAGCGCCCAGGAAGCGGGCTCTTTCGGAGCTTTCTTT. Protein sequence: CASSAQEAGSFGAFF.

The CDR3 sequence: CASSYYYREGGSPLHF. CDR3 bases: TGTGCCAGCAGTTACTACTATCGGGAAGGTGGTTCACCCCTCCACTTT. The chain uses TRBV6-5 and TRBJ1-6; D is uncertain. Trimming removed 1 base at V and 9 bases at J, with 16 bases between. Per germline, CDR1 MNHEY and CDR2 SVGAGI. CDR3 length: 16 residues.

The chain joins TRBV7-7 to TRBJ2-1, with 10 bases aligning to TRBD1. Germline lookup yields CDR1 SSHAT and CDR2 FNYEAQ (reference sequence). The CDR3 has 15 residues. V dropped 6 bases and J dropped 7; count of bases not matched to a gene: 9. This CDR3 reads CASSLGQGIQNEQFF. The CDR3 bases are TGTGCCAGCAGTCTGGGACAGGGGATACAGAATGAGCAGTTCTTC. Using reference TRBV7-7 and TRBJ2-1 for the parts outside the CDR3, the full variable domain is GAGVSQSPRYKVTKRGQDVTLRCDPISSHATLYWYQQALGQGPEFLTYFNYEAQPDKSGLPSDRFSAERPEGSISTLTIQRTEQRDSAMYRCASSLGQGIQNEQFFGPGTRLTVL.

The CDR3 is CASSIGGGQGSSPLSNTEAFF. The CDR3 bases are TGTGCCAGCAGCATTGGAGGGGGACAGGGGTCATCCCCTCTCTCGAACACTGAAGCTTTCTTT. The chain combines TRBV12-1 with TRBJ1-1; the D segment call TRBD1 is taken from the table without a DNA check. TRBV12-1 is classified as a pseudogene. The CDR3 sequence is 21 residues long.

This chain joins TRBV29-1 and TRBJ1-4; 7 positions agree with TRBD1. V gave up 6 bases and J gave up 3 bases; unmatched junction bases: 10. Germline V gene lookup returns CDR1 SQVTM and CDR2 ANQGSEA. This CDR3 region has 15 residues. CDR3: CSVPGEGAPNEKLFF. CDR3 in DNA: TGCAGCGTCCCGGGGGAGGGGGCACCTAATGAAAAACTGTTTTTT.

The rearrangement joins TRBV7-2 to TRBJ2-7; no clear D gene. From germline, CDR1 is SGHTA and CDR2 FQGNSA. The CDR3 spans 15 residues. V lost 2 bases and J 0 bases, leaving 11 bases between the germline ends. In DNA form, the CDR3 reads TGTGCCAGCAGCTTATTCGTAGACATCTCCTACGAGCAGTACTTC. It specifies CASSLFVDISYEQYF.

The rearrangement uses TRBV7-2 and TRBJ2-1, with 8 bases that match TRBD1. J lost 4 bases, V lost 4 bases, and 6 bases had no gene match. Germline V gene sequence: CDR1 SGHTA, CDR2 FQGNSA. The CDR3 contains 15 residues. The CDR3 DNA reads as TGTGCCAGCAGCTCCGCGGGACAGGCTTACAATGAGCAGTTCTTC. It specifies CASSSAGQAYNEQFF.

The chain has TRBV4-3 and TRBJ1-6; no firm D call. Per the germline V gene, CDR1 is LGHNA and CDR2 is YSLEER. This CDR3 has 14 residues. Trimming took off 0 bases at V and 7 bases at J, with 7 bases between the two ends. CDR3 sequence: CASSQEVLNSPLHF. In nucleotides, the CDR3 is TGCGCCAGCAGCCAAGAGGTCTTAAATTCACCCCTCCACTTT.

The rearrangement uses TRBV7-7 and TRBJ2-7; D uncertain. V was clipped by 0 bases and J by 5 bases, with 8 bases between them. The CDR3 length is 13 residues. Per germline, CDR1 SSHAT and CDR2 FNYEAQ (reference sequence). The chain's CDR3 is CASSLAVGDEQYF. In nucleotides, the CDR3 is TGTGCCAGCAGCTTAGCCGTTGGGGACGAGCAGTACTTC. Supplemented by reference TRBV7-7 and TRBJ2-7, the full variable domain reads GAGVSQSPRYKVTKRGQDVTLRCDPISSHATLYWYQQALGQGPEFLTYFNYEAQPDKSGLPSDRFSAERPEGSISTLTIQRTEQRDSAMYRCASSLAVGDEQYFGPGTRLTVT.

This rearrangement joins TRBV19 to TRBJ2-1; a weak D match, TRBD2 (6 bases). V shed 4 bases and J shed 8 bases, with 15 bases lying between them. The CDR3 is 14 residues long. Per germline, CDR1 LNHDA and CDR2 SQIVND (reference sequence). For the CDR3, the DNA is TGTGCCAGTAGTAAGGAACTAGCAGGGCATGAGCAGTTCTTC. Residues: CASSKELAGHEQFF.

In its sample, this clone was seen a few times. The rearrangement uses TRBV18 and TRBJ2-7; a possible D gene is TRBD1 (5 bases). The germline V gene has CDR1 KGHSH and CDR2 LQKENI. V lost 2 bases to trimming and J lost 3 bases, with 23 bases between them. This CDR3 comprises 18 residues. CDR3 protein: CASSPNLDRRTEFYEQYF. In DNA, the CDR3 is TGTGCCAGCTCACCAAACCTTGACAGACGAACGGAATTCTACGAGCAGTACTTC.

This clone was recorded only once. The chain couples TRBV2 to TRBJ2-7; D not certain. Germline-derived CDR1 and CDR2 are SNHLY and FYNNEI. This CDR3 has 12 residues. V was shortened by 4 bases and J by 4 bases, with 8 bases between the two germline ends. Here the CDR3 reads CASSVASYEQYF. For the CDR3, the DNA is TGTGCCAGCAGTGTAGCTTCTTACGAGCAGTACTTC.

The CDR3 nucleotides are TGCGCCAGCAGCTTGGCCTACGATAGCGGGGGGTTCACAGATACGCAGTATTTT. Translating it yields CASSLAYDSGGFTDTQYF. This chain joins TRBV5-1 and TRBJ2-3, with 10 bases aligning to TRBD2. In germline, CDR1 is SGHRS, CDR2 YFSETQ. There are 18 residues in the CDR3. The V segment lost 0 bases and the J segment 2 bases; nucleotides outside the gene matches: 9.

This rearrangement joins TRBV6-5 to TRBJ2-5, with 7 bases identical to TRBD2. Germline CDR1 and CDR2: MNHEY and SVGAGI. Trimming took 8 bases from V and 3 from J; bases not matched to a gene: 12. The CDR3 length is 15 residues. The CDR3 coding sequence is TGTGCCAGCGTTCCCGGTCTGGGGGGGGAAGAGACCCAGTACTTC. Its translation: CASVPGLGGEETQYF.

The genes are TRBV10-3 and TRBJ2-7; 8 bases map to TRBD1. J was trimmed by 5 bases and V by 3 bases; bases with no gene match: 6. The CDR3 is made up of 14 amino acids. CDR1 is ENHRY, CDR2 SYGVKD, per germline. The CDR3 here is CAISDRQGLDEQYF. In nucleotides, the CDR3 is TGTGCCATCAGTGATCGACAGGGGCTCGACGAGCAGTACTTC.

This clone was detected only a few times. This chain's CDR3 is CAISGVGGTGELFF. The CDR3 DNA reads TGTGCCATCAGTGGCGTGGGGGGCACCGGGGAGCTGTTTTTT. The chain joins TRBV10-3 to TRBJ2-2; the D gene is possibly TRBD2 (6 bases). The ends were cut back, 4 bases at V and 4 bases at J, with 10 bases in the middle. The CDR3 contains 14 residues. Germline V gene sequence: CDR1 ENHRY, CDR2 SYGVKD.

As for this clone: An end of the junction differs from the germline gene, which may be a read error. DNA of the CDR3: TGTGCCAGCAGGTTAGAGACAGATACGCAGTATTTT. Its translation is CASRLETDTQYF. V usage is TRBV7-9 and J usage is TRBJ2-3; D not resolved. This CDR3 spans 12 amino acids. The germline gives CDR1 SEHNR, CDR2 FQNEAQ (reference sequence).

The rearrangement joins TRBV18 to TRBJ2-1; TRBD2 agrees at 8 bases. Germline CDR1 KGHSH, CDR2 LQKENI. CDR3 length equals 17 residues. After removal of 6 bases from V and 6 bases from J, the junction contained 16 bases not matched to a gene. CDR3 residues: CASSPALRGVIGNEQFF. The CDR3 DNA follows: TGTGCCAGCTCGCCGGCCCTGCGGGGGGTGATCGGCAATGAGCAGTTCTTC.

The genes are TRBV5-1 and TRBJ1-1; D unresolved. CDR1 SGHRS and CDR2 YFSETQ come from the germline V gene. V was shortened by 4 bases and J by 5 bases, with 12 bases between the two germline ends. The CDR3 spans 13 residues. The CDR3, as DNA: TGCGCCAGCAGCGACACGATAGGTACTGAAGCTTTCTTT. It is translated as CASSDTIGTEAFF.

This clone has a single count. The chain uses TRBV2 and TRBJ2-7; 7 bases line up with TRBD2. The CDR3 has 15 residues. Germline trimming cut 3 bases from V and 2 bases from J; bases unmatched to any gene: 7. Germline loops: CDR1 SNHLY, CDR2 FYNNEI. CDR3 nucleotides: TGTGCCAGCAGTGAGGGGGGGGGAAGCCCCTACGAGCAGTACTTC. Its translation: CASSEGGGSPYEQYF.

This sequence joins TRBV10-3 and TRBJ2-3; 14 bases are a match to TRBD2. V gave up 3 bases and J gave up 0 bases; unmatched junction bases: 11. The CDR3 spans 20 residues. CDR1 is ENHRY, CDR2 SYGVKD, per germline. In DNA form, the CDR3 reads TGTGCCATCAGTGAACCCCTGACTAGCGGGGGGGGGAGTAGCACAGATACGCAGTATTTT. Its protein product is CAISEPLTSGGGSSTDTQYF.